The rows below give T cell receptor beta chains drawn from one sample of a study of regulatory T cells in long-lasting Graves disease. TCRdb called the multiplex PCR reads again in MiXCR, with one record for every CDR3 protein. Of around 450,000 distinct CDR3 sequences listed, 20% to 25% were seen once; the top ten hold approximately 6.4%. The source was peripheral blood mononuclear cells (PBMCs), collected when the disease was refractory, from a patient treated with antithyroid drugs. The receptor source for this set is a female donor with Graves disease. Both conserved end residues are part of each CDR3. The D gene is left open where the match is weak. The listing skips clone size in some rows; elsewhere it reads once, few, many or a size class.

clone size,J gene,D gene,V gene,CDR3 DNA,CDR3 protein
few,TRBJ1-2,TRBD1,TRBV10-3,TGTGCCATCAGTGCAATTTGGACTGGGACAGGGAGGAACTATGGCTACACCTTC,CAISAIWTGTGRNYGYTF
many,TRBJ2-5,TRBD2,TRBV6-1,TGTGCCAGCAGTGACACTCCCCCCGGGACTAGCGTTCAAGAGACCCAGTACTTC,CASSDTPPGTSVQETQYF
.,TRBJ2-7,TRBD2,TRBV9,TGTGCCAGCAGCGTAGGGGAGGGGACTAGCGGCTCCTACGAGCAGTACTTC,CASSVGEGTSGSYEQYF
few,TRBJ1-1,.,TRBV6-2/TRBV6-3,TGTGCCAGCAGTTACCATGGGATTGCTGAAGCTTTCTTT,CASSYHGIAEAFF
.,TRBJ2-7,.,TRBV12-3/TRBV12-4,TGTGCCAGCATGGCCGTGGGGCTTCGTGCCTACGAGCAGTACTTC,CASMAVGLRAYEQYF
few,TRBJ1-1,.,TRBV6-1,TGTGCCAGCAGACAGACAGAAAACACTGAAGCTTTCTTT,CASRQTENTEAFF
many,TRBJ1-6,TRBD1,TRBV28,TGTGCCAGCAGAACAGGGGCCTATAATTCACCCCTCCACTTT,CASRTGAYNSPLHF
many,TRBJ1-2,.,TRBV5-6,TGTGCCAGCAGCCTCCGGGGGCAGGGCTACACCTTC,CASSLRGQGYTF
many,TRBJ2-7,TRBD2,TRBV27,TGTGCCAGCAGTTTAGGGACTAGCGCCCTCGACGAGCAGTACTTC,CASSLGTSALDEQYF
many,TRBJ2-5,TRBD1,TRBV2,TGTGCCAGCAGCCCTACAGGGGGCTGGGAGACCCAGTACTTC,CASSPTGGWETQYF
few,TRBJ2-4,.,TRBV19,TGTGCCAGTAGTCCCCCCCAGGCTGCCAAAAACATTCAGTACTTC,CASSPPQAAKNIQYF
many,TRBJ1-5,.,TRBV6-5,TGTGCCAGCAGTTACTCGTTAAATCAGCCCCAGCATTTT,CASSYSLNQPQHF
.,TRBJ2-5,TRBD2,TRBV20-1,TGCAGCCCTATCGCGGGGGGCGGGATAGAGACCCAGTACTTC,CSPIAGGGIETQYF
few,TRBJ1-5,.,TRBV9,TGTGCCAGCAGCGTCAATCGCGGACAGCCCCAGCATTTT,CASSVNRGQPQHF
.,TRBJ1-5,TRBD1,TRBV7-2,TGTGCCAGCAGTCCAGGGGGGCAGCAGCCCCAGCATTTT,CASSPGGQQPQHF
.,TRBJ1-2,.,TRBV30,TGTGCCTGGAACATCGGGACGGACTATGGCTACACCTTC,CAWNIGTDYGYTF
many,TRBJ2-5,TRBD1,TRBV2,TGTGCCAGCAGCGACAGGGGGCTAAGAAAGACCCAGTACTTC,CASSDRGLRKTQYF
many,TRBJ1-6,.,TRBV28,TGTGCCAGCAGGACCGGGCGAGGCTCACCCCTCCACTTT,CASRTGRGSPLHF
few,TRBJ2-7,TRBD2,TRBV19,TGTGCCAGTAGTACCCTGTTTGTACTAGCGGGAACCTACGAGCAGTACTTC,CASSTLFVLAGTYEQYF
.,TRBJ2-1,TRBD2,TRBV12-3/TRBV12-4,TGTGCCAACTCCGGGGGACTAGCGGTATACGATGAGCAGTTCTTC,CANSGGLAVYDEQFF
once,TRBJ2-3,TRBD2,TRBV28,TGTGCCAGCAGCAAGTGGGCTAGCGGGAGAACAGATACGCAGTATTTT,CASSKWASGRTDTQYF
few,TRBJ1-5,.,TRBV28,TGTGCCAGCAGTTTAGGAGCTGAGGGGGGAGGCAATCAGCCCCAGCATTTT,CASSLGAEGGGNQPQHF
few,TRBJ2-2,.,TRBV3-1,TGTGCCAGCAGCCGGGTTGCCGCGAACACCGGGGAGCTGTTTTTT,CASSRVAANTGELFF
many,TRBJ1-1,.,TRBV5-1,TGCGCCAGCAGTATAGACGGATTGAACACTGAAGCTTTCTTT,CASSIDGLNTEAFF
many,TRBJ1-1,.,TRBV24-1,TGTGCCACCAGTGATTCCTCCGGGAACACTGAAGCTTTCTTT,CATSDSSGNTEAFF
many,TRBJ2-7,.,TRBV12-3/TRBV12-4,TGTGCCAGCAGTTTGGGACCGGAATACGAGCAGTACTTC,CASSLGPEYEQYF
many,TRBJ2-7,TRBD2,TRBV20-1,TGCAGTGCTAGAAAAGCGGGGAGCTCCTACGAGCAGTACTTC,CSARKAGSSYEQYF
.,TRBJ1-1,.,TRBV7-2,TGTGCCAGCAGCTCCTTTTGGGTATCTGAAGCTTTCTTT,CASSSFWVSEAFF
.,TRBJ2-5,TRBD1,TRBV10-3,TGTGCCATCAGTCCCGGGACAGAGAACCCCCAAGAGACCCAGTACTTC,CAISPGTENPQETQYF
few,TRBJ2-3,TRBD2,TRBV28,TGTGCCAGCTCCCAGCTGGGGCGGGAGGAAGCAGATACGCAGTATTTT,CASSQLGREEADTQYF
many,TRBJ1-6,.,TRBV7-2,TGTGCCAGCAGCTTAGCGGGGGGGAAGTCACCCCTCCACTTT,CASSLAGGKSPLHF
few,TRBJ2-3,TRBD2,TRBV25-1,TGTGCCAGCAGTGAATCCGGACTAGCGGGGAGGATCGGCCCAGATACGCAGTATTTT,CASSESGLAGRIGPDTQYF
.,TRBJ2-2,TRBD1,TRBV10-3,TGTGCCATCAGCCCCGACAGGGGGAGAGCCGGGGAGCTGTTTTTT,CAISPDRGRAGELFF
few,TRBJ1-4,.,TRBV6-2/TRBV6-3,TGTGCCAGCAGTTACTCTCCTGAAAAACTGTTTTTT,CASSYSPEKLFF
.,TRBJ2-1,.,TRBV28,TGTGCCATCGAAGGTCCGGGAACCCGGGGGAATGAGCAGTTCTTC,CAIEGPGTRGNEQFF
.,TRBJ1-6,TRBD1,TRBV12-5,TGTGCTAGTGGTTTGAACCCAGGGGGTGTATATTCACCCCTCCACTTT,CASGLNPGGVYSPLHF
.,TRBJ2-6,.,TRBV12-3/TRBV12-4,TGTGCCAGCAGTCCCAGGGACTTTTCTGGGGCCAACGTCCTGACTTTC,CASSPRDFSGANVLTF
.,TRBJ1-3,.,TRBV19,TGTGCCAGTAGTATCGCTGGATCTTACCTAGACACCATATATTTT,CASSIAGSYLDTIYF
many,TRBJ2-7,.,TRBV12-5,TGTGCTAGTGCCCCCGGATACGACGAGCAGTACTTC,CASAPGYDEQYF
.,TRBJ2-7,TRBD2,TRBV29-1,TGCAGCGTCCGGGGGACTAGCGGGTCCTCCTACGAGCAGTACTTC,CSVRGTSGSSYEQYF
.,TRBJ1-4,.,TRBV19,TGTGCCAGTAGTATGACAGCAAGTAATGAAAAACTGTTTTTT,CASSMTASNEKLFF
.,TRBJ1-1,.,TRBV7-9,TGTGCCAGCAGCACCCGGCACACTGAAGCTTTCTTT,CASSTRHTEAFF
many,TRBJ1-4,TRBD1,TRBV7-2,TGTGCCAGCAGCATGGGACAGGGTTCATATGAAAAACTGTTTTTT,CASSMGQGSYEKLFF
.,TRBJ2-3,TRBD2,TRBV10-3,TGTGCCAGTACTAGCGGGAGGAATCCCGAGGCAGATACGCAGTATTTT,CASTSGRNPEADTQYF
many,TRBJ1-1,.,TRBV6-1,TGTGCCAGCAATGTGGGCGCGAACACTGAAGCTTTCTTT,CASNVGANTEAFF
.,TRBJ2-3,TRBD2,TRBV28,TGTGCCAGCAGTTTACTCTCGGGTTCCGGGACTAGCGGTTACACAGATACGCAGTATTTT,CASSLLSGSGTSGYTDTQYF
many,TRBJ2-5,.,TRBV28,TGTGCCAGCAGTCCTAACTTTAATGGGACCCAGTACTTC,CASSPNFNGTQYF
.,TRBJ2-5,TRBD2,TRBV11-2,TGTGCCAGCAGCTCCTCTAGCGGGGGGGCAATTGAGACCCAGTACTTC,CASSSSSGGAIETQYF
once,TRBJ2-5,.,TRBV3-1,TGTGCCAGCAGCCAAGCAGGGGTGCAGACCCAGTACTTC,CASSQAGVQTQYF
few,TRBJ2-2,.,TRBV6-2/TRBV6-3,TGTGCCCATAGACCGGGACTTAACACCGGGGAGCTGTTTTTT,CAHRPGLNTGELFF
many,TRBJ2-2,.,TRBV12-3/TRBV12-4,TGTGCCAGCAGTTTAACGGATTCGAACACCGGGGAGCTGTTTTTT,CASSLTDSNTGELFF
.,TRBJ1-3,TRBD1,TRBV5-1,TGCGCCAGCAGCCCCGGGACAGCCTCTGGAAACACCATATATTTT,CASSPGTASGNTIYF
many,TRBJ1-1,.,TRBV6-1,TGTGCCAGCAGTGGGTTTGTCACTGAAGCTTTCTTT,CASSGFVTEAFF
few,TRBJ2-2,TRBD2,TRBV13,TGTGCCAGCAGCACCACTAGCGGGAGGGCCGGCGGGGAGCTGTTTTTT,CASSTTSGRAGGELFF
few,TRBJ1-5,.,TRBV30,TGTGCCTGGAGTTTGCTTGAGGGTCAGCCCCAGCATTTT,CAWSLLEGQPQHF
few,TRBJ1-1,TRBD1,TRBV3-1,TGTGCCAGCAGCCCGAGGGGGCCCATGAACACTGAAGCTTTCTTT,CASSPRGPMNTEAFF
.,TRBJ1-5,TRBD1,TRBV19,TGTGCCAGTACCAGACAGGGGAATGGCAATCAGCCCCAGCATTTT,CASTRQGNGNQPQHF
few,TRBJ2-5,.,TRBV5-1,TGCGCCAGCAGCCTCCCCCAGGGCCGGGAGACCCAGTACTTC,CASSLPQGRETQYF
many,TRBJ2-5,.,TRBV18,TGTGCCAGCTCACCAAGGGGATCTGAGACCCAGTACTTC,CASSPRGSETQYF
many,TRBJ2-2,TRBD1,TRBV2,TGTGCCAGCAATGAGGGGTCGGCAGGGGGAACCACCGGGGAGCTGTTTTTT,CASNEGSAGGTTGELFF